The rows below give T cell receptor beta chains drawn from one sample of a study of T-cell memory formation after mild COVID-19. TCRdb re-called the 5' RACE reads through MiXCR, storing one row per CDR3 protein. The sample records about 90,000 distinct CDR3 sequences, roughly 15% being singletons. Sequencing was done on a sample of PBMCs or a T cell subset sorted from them (not recorded which). The receptors stem from a man aged 18 to 30 who had mild COVID-19 (a few samples of this study predate the infection). Cell type and time point are not known. Both conserved end residues are part of each CDR3. Each record gives: V gene, clone size, D gene, J gene, CDR3 protein, CDR3 DNA. A D gene is named only where the DNA matches it firmly. Expanded clones get a size class; other rows say once, few or many, or leave the size out.

>TRBV4-3|-|-|TRBJ1-1
CASSQGAGRYEAFF
TGCGCCAGCAGCCAAGGGGCAGGGCGGTATGAAGCTTTCTTT
>TRBV6-2/TRBV6-3|-|-|TRBJ2-4
CASSSGGLAKNIQYF
TGTGCCAGCAGTTCCGGGGGGCTAGCCAAAAACATTCAGTACTTC
>TRBV5-1|-|-|TRBJ2-5
CASSLSSVWSKETQYF
TGCGCCAGCAGCTTGTCGTCCGTTTGGTCTAAAGAGACCCAGTACTTC
>TRBV27|-|TRBD2|TRBJ2-3
CASSLASGGKPSTDTQYF
TGTGCCAGCAGTTTGGCCAGCGGGGGTAAACCTAGCACAGATACGCAGTATTTT
>TRBV5-1|few|-|TRBJ2-1
CASSLVINSEQFF
TGCGCCAGCAGCTTGGTTATCAATAGTGAGCAGTTCTTC
>TRBV7-9|many|-|TRBJ2-1
CASEGGAYNEQFF
TGTGCCAGCGAGGGGGGGGCCTACAATGAGCAGTTCTTC
>TRBV4-1|-|TRBD2|TRBJ2-7
CASSQRGTTYEQYF
TGCGCCAGCAGCCAGCGAGGGACTACCTACGAGCAGTACTTC
>TRBV6-6|-|-|TRBJ1-5
CASEGRGRGQPQHF
TGTGCCAGCGAGGGTCGGGGCCGAGGGCAGCCCCAGCATTTT
>TRBV6-2/TRBV6-3|-|TRBD2|TRBJ2-3
CASSYSRLAGVDTQYF
TGTGCCAGCAGTTACTCGAGACTAGCGGGAGTAGATACGCAGTATTTT
>TRBV7-2|many|-|TRBJ2-3
CASTKPGHRTDTQYF
TGTGCCAGCACCAAACCGGGACACCGCACAGATACGCAGTATTTT
>TRBV15|few|TRBD2|TRBJ2-3
CATSTTGLGTADTQYF
TGTGCCACCAGCACCACGGGACTAGGTACCGCAGATACGCAGTATTTT
>TRBV10-1|once|-|TRBJ1-1
CASSESSKNTEAFF
TGCGCCAGCAGTGAGTCGAGTAAGAACACTGAAGCTTTCTTT
>TRBV6-5|-|TRBD1|TRBJ1-2
CASSRTGGGGYTF
TGTGCCAGCAGCCGTACAGGGGGCGGTGGCTACACCTTC
>TRBV18|few|TRBD2|TRBJ2-5
CASSGSPRPGGQETQYF
TGTGCCAGCTCGGGATCACCGAGGCCGGGGGGACAAGAGACCCAGTACTTC
>TRBV7-9|-|TRBD2|TRBJ2-5
CASSQGLAPQETQYF
TGTGCCAGCAGCCAGGGACTAGCGCCACAAGAGACCCAGTACTTC
>TRBV7-9|few|-|TRBJ2-1
CASKAGTKEQFF
TGTGCCAGCAAGGCAGGGACGAAGGAGCAGTTCTTC
>TRBV29-1|-|-|TRBJ2-5
CSVTEYGETQYF
TGCAGCGTGACAGAGTATGGAGAGACCCAGTACTTC
>TRBV29-1|-|TRBD1|TRBJ2-1
CSVDGTVSDRVPDEQFF
TGCAGCGTCGACGGGACAGTCTCTGATAGGGTACCGGATGAGCAGTTCTTC
>TRBV9|-|-|TRBJ1-1
CASSVGRINTEAFF
TGTGCCAGCAGCGTAGGACGGATTAACACTGAAGCTTTCTTT
>TRBV27|many|TRBD2|TRBJ2-1
CASTDAGLAGDNEQFF
TGTGCCAGCACCGACGCGGGGCTAGCGGGGGACAATGAGCAGTTCTTC
>TRBV6-6|few|-|TRBJ1-4
CAGWGGANEKLFF
TGTGCCGGCTGGGGGGGGGCTAATGAAAAACTGTTTTTT
>TRBV6-5|-|-|TRBJ2-2
CASSPMGTGELFF
TGTGCCAGCAGTCCGATGGGGACCGGGGAGCTGTTTTTT
>TRBV2|-|TRBD1|TRBJ2-3
CASSAGQGSDTQYF
TGTGCCAGCAGTGCCGGACAGGGTTCAGATACGCAGTATTTT
>TRBV4-1|few|TRBD1|TRBJ1-6
CASSRVTGVNSPLHF
TGCGCCAGCAGCCGGGTGACAGGGGTAAATTCACCCCTCCACTTT
>TRBV7-7|few|-|TRBJ2-1
CASSLAASSDEQFF
TGTGCCAGCAGCTTAGCGGCCTCGAGCGATGAGCAGTTCTTC
>TRBV6-2/TRBV6-3|-|TRBD2|TRBJ2-5
CASSYPTISGGSTRETQYF
TGTGCCAGCAGTTACCCGACGATAAGCGGGGGGTCGACAAGAGAGACCCAGTACTTC
>TRBV6-5|-|-|TRBJ2-5
CASSYSLSVLQETQYF
TGTGCCAGCAGTTACTCGTTAAGTGTACTTCAAGAGACCCAGTACTTC
>TRBV7-9|-|-|TRBJ2-2
CASSNLLGNTGELFF
TGTGCCAGCAGCAACCTTCTGGGGAACACCGGGGAGCTGTTTTTT
>TRBV19|-|TRBD1|TRBJ1-1
CASSPTTGTAEAFF
TGTGCCAGTAGTCCAACAACAGGGACAGCTGAAGCTTTCTTT
>TRBV7-3|few|-|TRBJ1-1
CASSFGVGANTEAFF
TGTGCCAGCAGCTTCGGCGTGGGGGCGAACACTGAAGCTTTCTTT
>TRBV6-6|-|-|TRBJ1-3
CASTYQDSGNTIYF
TGTGCCAGCACCTATCAGGACTCTGGAAACACCATATATTTT
>TRBV4-1|-|-|TRBJ2-1
CASSQREDNQFF
TGCGCCAGCAGCCAGAGGGAGGACAACCAGTTCTTC
>TRBV4-3|-|-|TRBJ1-5
CASSQDLVGKWPQHF
TGCGCCAGCAGCCAAGATTTGGTAGGGAAGTGGCCCCAGCATTTT
>TRBV7-9|many|TRBD1|TRBJ1-1
CASSRQGAYTEAFF
TGTGCCAGCAGCCGCCAGGGGGCTTACACTGAAGCTTTCTTT
>TRBV2|-|TRBD2|TRBJ2-3
CASLIPTSGHTDTQYF
TGTGCCAGCCTAATCCCAACTAGCGGCCACACAGATACGCAGTATTTT